This passage covers 21 T cell receptor beta chains from one sample sequenced in a study of T cell clusters in autoimmune cytopenias. Each sample's input was about 270 ng genomic DNA, 30,000 to 45,000 genome equivalents. TRB rearrangements were amplified by touch-down multiplex PCR with mixed TRB-A/B primers. TCRdb re-called the multiplex PCR reads, yielding one record per CDR3 amino acid sequence without DNA. The listing records a few thousand distinct CDR3 sequences. Sequenced sample: peripheral blood. The receptors come from a human donor with an autoimmune cytopenia or autoimmune hepatitis (not recorded which).

The gene calls are TRBV7-2 and TRBJ1-5. The CDR3 runs to 14 residues. Per the germline V gene, CDR1 is SGHTA and CDR2 is FQGNSA. This CDR3 reads CASSLRVGNQPQHF.

The chain carries TRBV5-1 and TRBJ2-5; the TCRdb D gene call, TRBD2, has no DNA to confirm it. CDR1 is SGHRS, CDR2 YFSETQ, per germline. The CDR3 has 16 amino acids. CDR3 sequence: CASSLGVAGGQETQYF.

This sequence joins TRBV5-1 and TRBJ1-6. CDR3 length: 17 amino acids. Looked up from germline, CDR1 is SGHRS and CDR2 is YFSETQ. This CDR3 is CASSLLSGGQLGSPLHF.

This clonotype is deemed medium-sized by its frequency. The CDR3 loop reads CASSLSTGTNTGELFF. The chain combines TRBV27 with TRBJ2-2; checking the TCRdb D call of TRBD1 is not possible without DNA. The V gene's germline CDR1 is MNHEY and CDR2 SMNVEV (reference sequence). This CDR3 spans 16 amino acids.

This clonotype shows up as medium-sized by frequency. This chain uses TRBV18 with TRBJ2-3. Per the germline V gene, CDR1 is KGHSH and CDR2 is LQKENI. The CDR3 has 15 residues. The CDR3: CASSPPGQATDTQYF.

The chain has TRBV6-6 and TRBJ2-5; TCRdb returns TRBD2, unconfirmable since there is no DNA. Germline V gives CDR1 MNHNY, CDR2 SVGAGI (reference sequence). The CDR3 contains 14 residues. CDR3 amino acids: CASTLAGFQETQYF.

This clonotype is labeled medium-sized (0.01 to 0.1%) based on frequency. This CDR3 reads CASSLIADSAQYF. The chain is built from TRBV5-6 and TRBJ2-3. CDR1 and CDR2 (germline): SGHDT, YYEEEE. The CDR3 has 13 residues. Filled out from reference TRBV5-6 and TRBJ2-3, the complete variable domain reads DAGVTQSPTHLIKTRGQQVTLRCSPKSGHDTVSWYQQALGQGPQFIFQYYEEEERQRGNFPDRFSGHQFPNYSSELNVNALLLGDSALYLCASSLIADSAQYFGPGTRLTVL.

Judged by frequency, this clonotype is medium-sized. J is TRBJ2-4 and V is TRBV19; TCRdb selects TRBD1, and the lack of DNA leaves this call unchecked. The CDR3 sequence is 18 residues long. Germline V lookup: CDR1 LNHDA, CDR2 SQIVND (reference sequence). The CDR3 loop reads CASSINDRGVLAKNIQYF. Drawing the rest from reference TRBV19 and TRBJ2-4, the complete variable domain is DGGITQSPKYLFRKEGQNVTLSCEQNLNHDAMYWYRQDPGQGLRLIYYSQIVNDFQKGDIAEGYSVSREKKESFPLTVTSAQKNPTAFYLCASSINDRGVLAKNIQYFGAGTRLSVL.

This clonotype shows up as medium-sized by frequency. This sequence joins TRBV19 and TRBJ1-1; as DNA is missing, the TRBD1 call by TCRdb cannot be tested. The germline CDR1 and CDR2 sequences are LNHDA and SQIVND (reference sequence). The CDR3 is 15 residues long. CDR3 amino acids: CASSIWGGAGTEAFF.

This clonotype is classed as medium-sized by frequency. The genes are TRBV12-3 or TRBV12-4 and TRBJ2-7. The CDR3 loop spans 12 amino acids. The CDR3 loop is CASSLATYEQYF.

This clonotype is identified as medium-sized from frequency. The chain is built from TRBV27 and TRBJ2-5; the TCRdb D gene call, TRBD1, has no DNA to confirm it. Per the germline V gene, CDR1 is MNHEY and CDR2 is SMNVEV (reference sequence). The CDR3 sequence is 13 residues long. This chain's CDR3 is CASSLSGGETQYF.

This clonotype is called medium-sized based on its frequency. The chain carries TRBV6-5 and TRBJ2-7; TCRdb proposes TRBD2, but this gene call is untestable without DNA. The CDR3 runs to 14 residues. In germline, CDR1 is MNHEY, CDR2 SVGAGI. This CDR3 is CASAGGQGSYEQYF.

In terms of frequency, this clonotype is medium-sized. The gene calls are TRBV19 and TRBJ1-5. The CDR3 runs to 13 residues. Germline V gene sequence: CDR1 LNHDA, CDR2 SQIVND (reference sequence). This CDR3 reads CASRSRSNQPQHF.

Frequency places this clonotype as medium-sized. The V and J genes are TRBV30 and TRBJ2-5; without DNA, the TCRdb call of TRBD2 cannot be checked. From germline, CDR1 is GTSNPN and CDR2 SVGIG (reference sequence). The CDR3 has 16 residues. CDR3 amino acids: CAWSAAGAGGRETQYF.

This clonotype is classed as medium-sized by frequency. The chain combines TRBV12-3 or TRBV12-4 with TRBJ2-7; absent DNA, TCRdb's TRBD2 call cannot be checked. This CDR3 spans 12 amino acids. CDR3 protein: CASSLIGEKQYF.

This clonotype is classed as medium-sized (0.01 to 0.1%) by frequency. The chain combines TRBV27 with TRBJ2-2; the TRBD1 assignment by TCRdb is unverifiable without DNA. This CDR3 contains 15 residues. The germline V gene has CDR1 MNHEY and CDR2 SMNVEV (reference sequence). The CDR3 loop is CASSWGQGSTGELFF.

By frequency, this clonotype registers medium-sized (0.01 to 0.1%). J is TRBJ2-5 and V is TRBV12-3 or TRBV12-4. This CDR3 comprises 15 residues. CDR3 in amino acids: CASSLFGGSQETQYF.

The chain combines TRBV28 with TRBJ2-1; absent DNA, TCRdb's TRBD2 call cannot be checked. CDR3 length: 16 residues. CDR1 and CDR2 (germline): MDHEN, SYDVKM. The CDR3 is CASRTGLAGALPEQFF.

Its frequency marks this clonotype as medium-sized. The V call is TRBV10-3, the J call TRBJ2-6. Germline CDR1 reads ENHRY; CDR2 reads SYGVKD. The CDR3 totals 12 residues. CDR3 protein: CAITSGANVLTF.

This clonotype is labeled medium-sized based on frequency. The CDR3: CASRPIGAGNEQFF. V is TRBV6-5 and J is TRBJ2-1; TCRdb proposes TRBD1, but this gene call is untestable without DNA. Germline V CDR1 and CDR2: MNHEY, SVGAGI. This CDR3 region has 14 residues.

This rearrangement joins TRBV20-1 to TRBJ1-6. Looked up from germline, CDR1 is DFQATT and CDR2 is SNEGSKA (reference sequence). CDR3 length equals 13 residues. CDR3 sequence: CSARWPTNSPLHF.